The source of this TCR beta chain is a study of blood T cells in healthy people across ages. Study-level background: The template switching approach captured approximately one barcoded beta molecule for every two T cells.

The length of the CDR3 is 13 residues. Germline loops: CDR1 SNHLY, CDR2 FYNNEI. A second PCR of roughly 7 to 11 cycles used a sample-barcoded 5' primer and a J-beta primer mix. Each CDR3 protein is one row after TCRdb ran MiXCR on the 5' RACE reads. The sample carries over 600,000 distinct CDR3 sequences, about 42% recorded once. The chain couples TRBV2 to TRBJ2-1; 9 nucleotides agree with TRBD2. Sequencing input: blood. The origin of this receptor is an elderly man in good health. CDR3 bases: TGTTCCATGGTAGCGGGGGCCTACAATGAGCAGTTCTTC. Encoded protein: CSMVAGAYNEQFF.